A single sample is the source of the 22 T cell receptor beta chains below, sequenced in a study of blood T cells in healthy people across ages. The use of a sample-barcoded 5' primer and a J-beta primer mix characterized a second PCR of roughly 6 to 12 cycles. From the 5' RACE reads, TCRdb called clonotypes with MiXCR, one entry per CDR3 protein. The sample consists of hundreds of thousands of distinct CDR3 sequences, around 41% of them appearing once. Sequencing was carried out using blood. The receptor source for this set is an elderly man in good health.

A few counts support this clonotype. The chain links TRBV18 to TRBJ2-3; D uncertain. V lost 4 bases, J lost 0 bases, and 8 bases lay in between. Germline V CDR1 and CDR2: KGHSH, LQKENI. This CDR3 has 14 amino acids. The CDR3 protein is CASSRAGSTDTQYF. In DNA form, the CDR3 reads TGTGCCAGCTCACGGGCCGGTAGCACAGATACGCAGTATTTT.

The V and J genes are TRBV10-2 and TRBJ2-5; D gene unclear. The germline gives CDR1 WSHSY, CDR2 SAAADI. The length of the CDR3 is 18 residues. Trimming stripped 0 bases from V and 5 bases from J, with 22 bases between. The CDR3 nucleotides are TGCGCCAGCAGTGAGTCGCTATCCGGGCTAGGATACGGGGAGACCCAGTACTTC. Translating it yields CASSESLSGLGYGETQYF.

V is TRBV5-1 and J is TRBJ2-5; D is possibly TRBD1 or TRBD2 (6 bases each). The V gene lost 4 bases and the J gene lost 0 bases, with 16 bases spanning the gap. Germline assignment: CDR1 SGHRS and CDR2 YFSETQ. The CDR3 spans 16 residues. The CDR3 here is CASSPIGGTYQETQYF. For the CDR3, the DNA is TGCGCCAGCAGCCCCATCGGGGGCACGTACCAAGAGACCCAGTACTTC.

The rearrangement joins TRBV20-1 to TRBJ2-1; D possibly corresponds to TRBD1 (6 bases). CDR1 and CDR2 from the germline V gene are DFQATT and SNEGSKA (reference sequence). V gave up 3 bases and J gave up 7 bases, with 10 bases separating them. The length of the CDR3 is 12 residues. The CDR3 loop is CSARFRGNEQFF. The CDR3 nucleotides are TGCAGTGCTAGGTTCAGGGGTAATGAGCAGTTCTTC.

This clonotype has at least ten counts. The V and J genes are TRBV10-3 and TRBJ1-1; TRBD1 is a possible D gene (5 bases). The CDR3 has 13 amino acids. From germline, CDR1 is ENHRY and CDR2 SYGVKD. Trimming took 10 bases from V and 3 from J, leaving 15 bases between them. CDR3 coding DNA: TGTGCCACCAAGGGACGGGAATACACTGAAGCTTTCTTT. It yields the protein CATKGREYTEAFF.

On this clonotype itself: Possible read error: a much larger clone is one base away. V is TRBV5-1 and J is TRBJ2-5; 7 bases fit TRBD2. The CDR3 is 14 residues long. Germline assignment: CDR1 SGHRS and CDR2 YFSETQ. The CDR3 protein is CASSAGEPQETLYF. As DNA, the CDR3 is TGCGCCAGCAGCGCGGGAGAGCCCCAAGAGACCCTGTACTTC.

This clonotype was detected a few times. The chain uses TRBV20-1 and TRBJ2-2, with D maybe TRBD1 (5 bases). CDR3 length: 14 amino acids. Germline CDR1 reads DFQATT; CDR2 reads SNEGSKA (reference sequence). The V end was cut by 6 bases, the J end by 6 bases, with 17 bases between. In DNA form, the CDR3 reads TGCAGTGCCCCGAAGGGGTCGAATGCCGGGGAGCTGTTTTTT. It yields the protein CSAPKGSNAGELFF.

The genes are TRBV4-1 and TRBJ2-2, with 7 bases aligning to TRBD2. The CDR3 consists of 15 residues. Germline loops: CDR1 MGHRA, CDR2 YSYEKL. With V trimmed by 1 base and J by 3 bases, 2 bases remained unmatched. The CDR3 bases are TGCGCCAGCAGCCAAGTTACTAGCGACACCGGGGAGCTGTTTTTT. This translates into CASSQVTSDTGELFF.

This clonotype was recorded at least ten times. The chain employs TRBV11-2 and TRBJ2-6, with TRBD2 identical over 11 bases. CDR3 length: 21 residues. J was trimmed by 0 bases and V by 3 bases; bases with no gene match: 13. Germline values: CDR1 SGHAT, CDR2 FQNNGV. DNA for the CDR3: TGTGCCAGCAGCTTCTCTGTCCTAGCGGGGGGCGAGAACTCTGGGGCCAACGTCCTGACTTTC. The encoded protein is CASSFSVLAGGENSGANVLTF. The full variable domain, with the rest looked up from reference TRBV11-2 and TRBJ2-6, is EAGVAQSPRYKIIEKRQSVAFWCNPISGHATLYWYQQILGQGPKLLIQFQNNGVVDDSQLPKDRFSAERLKGVDSTLKIQPAKLEDSAVYLCASSFSVLAGGENSGANVLTFGAGSRLTVL.

The rearrangement joins TRBV6-5 to TRBJ2-1; 10 positions match TRBD2. Germline CDR1 and CDR2: MNHEY and SVGAGI. The junction had 10 bases not matched to a gene; V was cut back by 7 bases and J by 7 bases. The CDR3 sequence is 15 residues long. For the CDR3, the DNA is TGTGCCAGCATTTCGAGCGGGAGGGCCTTTAATGAGCAGTTCTTC. Protein: CASISSGRAFNEQFF.

The chain couples TRBV20-1 to TRBJ1-5; D unclear. V was cut by 4 bases and J by 4 bases, with 23 bases left in between. This CDR3 spans 17 amino acids. Germline V gives CDR1 DFQATT, CDR2 SNEGSKA (reference sequence). The CDR3 DNA is TGCAGTGCTATACCGGCCCCCCGGGGTCGCGGGAATCAGCCCCAGCATTTT. Its translation: CSAIPAPRGRGNQPQHF.

This clonotype was detected once. V usage is TRBV7-3 and J usage is TRBJ2-3, with D hard to call. Trimming pared 3 bases from V and 0 bases from J, leaving 10 bases between. The CDR3 length is 15 residues. Germline V gene data show CDR1 as SGHTA and CDR2 as FQGTGA. The CDR3 loop is CASSFDDTSTDTQYF. The CDR3 coding sequence is TGTGCCAGCAGCTTTGACGACACTAGCACAGATACGCAGTATTTT.

The chain links TRBV29-1 to TRBJ2-2; no definite D call. The CDR3 covers 12 residues. Per germline, CDR1 SQVTM and CDR2 ANQGSEA. V lost 4 bases and J lost 6, with 9 bases in between. The CDR3, as DNA: TGCAGCGTTGTGTCAGGTTCCGGGGAGCTGTTTTTT. Residues: CSVVSGSGELFF.

The chain has TRBV28 and TRBJ2-7; 8 bases are a match to TRBD1. The V segment lost 5 bases and the J segment 6 bases; nucleotides outside the gene matches: 12. This CDR3 comprises 15 residues. The germline V gene has CDR1 MDHEN and CDR2 SYDVKM. The CDR3 here is CASSQSDRAFSEQYF. CDR3 coding DNA: TGTGCCAGCAGTCAATCGGACAGGGCCTTCAGCGAGCAGTACTTC. Based on the CDR3 plus reference TRBV28 and TRBJ2-7, the full variable domain is DVKVTQSSRYLVKRTGEKVFLECVQDMDHENMFWYRQDPGLGLRLIYFSYDVKMKEKGDIPEGYSVSREKKERFSLILESASTNQTSMYLCASSQSDRAFSEQYFGPGTRLTVT.

This chain connects TRBV20-1 to TRBJ1-4; no reliable D call. Germline V gene sequence: CDR1 DFQATT, CDR2 SNEGSKA (reference sequence). The CDR3 is made up of 12 amino acids. The ends were cut back, 3 bases at V and 1 base at J, with 3 bases in the middle. The CDR3 nucleotides are TGCAGTGCTAGTTTAACTAATGAAAAACTGTTTTTT. Protein product: CSASLTNEKLFF.

For the CDR3, the DNA is TGCAGTGCTAGAGGTCGGGTGGCGGGACGATCCTACGAGCAGTACTTC. It codes for CSARGRVAGRSYEQYF. V and J are TRBV20-1 and TRBJ2-7; D is perhaps TRBD2 (6 bases). CDR1 DFQATT and CDR2 SNEGSKA come from the germline V gene (reference sequence). The CDR3 totals 16 residues. V was cut by 1 base and J by 1 base, with 17 bases left in between.

This clonotype came up once. V usage is TRBV2 and J usage is TRBJ2-2; D is undetermined. This CDR3 contains 13 residues. Germline CDR1 is SNHLY and CDR2 is FYNNEI. V gave up 3 bases and J gave up 7 bases, with 9 bases separating them. CDR3 DNA: TGTGCCAGCAGTGAGCTCCCAATCGGGGAGCTGTTTTTT. Encoded protein: CASSELPIGELFF.

A single count supports this clonotype. V and J are TRBV15 and TRBJ2-7; 13 bases are a match to TRBD2. Germline-derived CDR1 and CDR2 are LNHNV and YYDKDF (reference sequence). After removal of 1 base from V and 0 bases from J, the junction contained 3 bases not matched to a gene. The CDR3 is made up of 17 amino acids. Here the CDR3 reads CATSRGLAGGDSYEQYF. For the CDR3, the DNA is TGTGCCACCAGCAGAGGACTAGCGGGGGGCGACTCCTACGAGCAGTACTTC.

The V and J genes are TRBV7-9 and TRBJ2-5; 8 nucleotides agree with TRBD2. Germline-derived CDR1 and CDR2 are SEHNR and FQNEAQ (reference sequence). The V and J ends lost 5 bases and 4 bases, in that order; junction bases with no gene match: 6. The CDR3 is 14 amino acids. CDR3 residues: CASSEAAGGETQYF. CDR3 DNA: TGTGCCAGCAGCGAGGCGGCGGGGGGAGAGACCCAGTACTTC.

The genes are TRBV7-2 and TRBJ2-5; TRBD2 matches 7 bases. The J segment lost 11 bases and the V segment lost 5 bases, leaving 11 bases of the junction unmatched. The CDR3 is made up of 13 amino acids. Germline lookup yields CDR1 SGHTA and CDR2 FQGNSA. The CDR3 loop is CTSSVVRGGEQYF. The CDR3 DNA sequence: TGTACCAGCAGCGTAGTTCGGGGAGGGGAGCAGTACTTC.

The chain recombines TRBV6-2 or TRBV6-3 with TRBJ2-4; 8 nucleotides align to TRBD1. The trim removed 2 bases at V and 14 bases at J, leaving 8 bases unmatched. Germline CDR1 and CDR2: MNHEY and SVGEGT. The CDR3 runs 13 residues. The chain's CDR3 is CASSYTGTGQEYF. The CDR3 DNA follows: TGTGCCAGCAGTTACACCGGGACAGGCCAGGAGTACTTC.

This clonotype was recorded many times. V is TRBV29-1 and J is TRBJ2-7; D call uncertain. The germline CDR1 and CDR2 sequences are SQVTM and ANQGSEA. Trimming cost V 3 bases and J 1 base, with 7 bases left between them. CDR3 size: 12 residues. The CDR3, as DNA: TGCAGCGTTGAGGACGGGTCCTACGAGCAGTACTTC. It specifies CSVEDGSYEQYF.